The 29 T cell receptor beta chains listed next were all sequenced from one sample in a study of blood T cell repertoires in COVID-19. The table came from immunoSEQ multiplex PCR; TCRdb's copy has only in-frame clones and leaves some out. Of approximately 100,000 clones in the sample, about 89% are singletons; the top ten hold more than 4.5%. Source material: peripheral blood. These receptors originate from a human donor in a cohort sampled during active COVID-19.

The chain is built from TRBV28 and TRBJ2-5; 7 positions agree with TRBD2. This CDR3 is built from 15 residues. Germline V gives CDR1 MDHEN, CDR2 SYDVKM. With V trimmed by 7 bases and J by 4 bases, 12 bases remained unmatched. This CDR3 is CASTVQRGGVETQYF. The CDR3 DNA reads as TGTGCCAGCACCGTCCAAAGGGGAGGGGTAGAGACCCAGTACTTC.

The V and J genes are TRBV7-8 and TRBJ2-7; a possible D gene is TRBD2 (6 bases). The CDR3 contains 13 residues. Germline loops: CDR1 SGHVS, CDR2 FQNEAQ. V was trimmed by 5 bases and J by 3 bases, leaving 11 bases between them. CDR3 DNA: TGTGCCAGCAGCCTTCTAGCGTTCTACGAGCAGTACTTC. Translation: CASSLLAFYEQYF.

This clone showed up just once. V gene TRBV5-4 combines with J gene TRBJ2-5; TRBD1 is a possible D gene (6 bases). The germline gives CDR1 SGHNT, CDR2 YYREEE (reference sequence). Trimming pared 2 bases from V and 5 bases from J, leaving 16 bases between. There are 15 residues in the CDR3. CDR3 protein: CASSFASTGRETQYF. The CDR3 DNA reads TGTGCCAGCAGCTTTGCCTCGACAGGTCGGGAGACCCAGTACTTC.

This clone was detected only a few times. The rearrangement uses TRBV28 and TRBJ1-2; no clear D. The length of the CDR3 is 14 residues. V was trimmed by 4 bases and J by 8 bases, leaving 17 bases between them. From germline, CDR1 is MDHEN and CDR2 SYDVKM. The CDR3 loop reads CASSSIPGKKGYTF. For the CDR3, the DNA is TGTGCCAGCAGTTCCATTCCAGGAAAGAAAGGCTACACCTTC.

The V gene is TRBV11-3, the J gene TRBJ2-5; possible D gene TRBD2, 5 bases. Between the trimmed V and J ends, which lost 1 base and 5 bases, there was a span of 11 bases. This CDR3 is built from 14 residues. Per germline, CDR1 SGHNT and CDR2 YENEEA. In DNA, the CDR3 is TGTGCCAGCAGCTTAGTGGGTGGGAGCGAGACCCAGTACTTC. This codes for CASSLVGGSETQYF.

The chain combines TRBV6-1 with TRBJ2-6; possibly TRBD1 for D (5 bases). The germline gives CDR1 MNHNS, CDR2 SASEGT. The germline V and J ends were trimmed by 3 bases and 0 bases, with 6 bases remaining between them. CDR3 size: 15 residues. The CDR3 reads CASSDRVSGANVLTF. The CDR3 bases are TGTGCCAGCAGTGACAGGGTCTCTGGGGCCAACGTCCTGACTTTC.

The chain links TRBV4-2 to TRBJ1-1; 9 bases match TRBD1. With V trimmed by 1 base and J by 1 base, 1 base remained unmatched. CDR3 size: 15 residues. The germline V gene encodes CDR1 LGHNA and CDR2 YNFKEQ. The DNA for the CDR3 is TGTGCCAGCAGCCAAGGGGACAGGGAGAACACTGAAGCTTTCTTT. Amino acids: CASSQGDRENTEAFF.

This clone has a single count. The chain is built from TRBV3-1 (or the pseudogene TRBV3-2) and TRBJ1-2; the D is unclear. V was cut by 4 bases and J by 4 bases, with 19 bases left in between. This CDR3 has 16 amino acids. CDR1 LGHDT and CDR2 YNNKEL come from the germline V gene (reference sequence). CDR3 nucleotides: TGTGCCAGCAGCCCCGAGGCCAAAGGAAGCCCCTATGGCTACACCTTC. Translated, it gives CASSPEAKGSPYGYTF.

The chain employs TRBV29-1 and TRBJ1-1, with TRBD1 as a possible D gene (6 bases). Trimming took 8 bases from V and 1 from J, leaving 14 bases between them. CDR3 size: 13 residues. The germline V gene has CDR1 SQVTM and CDR2 ANQGSEA. The CDR3 reads CSSRGGPNTEAFF. The CDR3 DNA is TGCAGCTCCCGCGGGGGCCCGAACACTGAAGCTTTCTTT.

The chain couples TRBV5-4 to TRBJ2-7, with TRBD1 identical over 7 bases. V was clipped by 5 bases and J by 6 bases; unmatched bases: 11. The germline V gene has CDR1 SGHNT and CDR2 YYREEE (reference sequence). This CDR3 has 14 residues. DNA for the CDR3: TGTGCCAGCAGTAATACAGGGGATCTCGTCGAGCAGTACTTC. It codes for CASSNTGDLVEQYF.

The chain couples TRBV27 to TRBJ2-3, with 10 bases lining up with TRBD1. Germline assignment: CDR1 MNHEY and CDR2 SMNVEV (reference sequence). This CDR3 contains 15 residues. V lost 5 bases, J lost 6 bases, and 8 bases stayed unmatched. This CDR3 reads CASSTRDRGFDTQYF. The CDR3 coding sequence is TGTGCCAGCAGTACCCGGGACAGGGGATTTGATACGCAGTATTTT.

The rearrangement joins TRBV5-4 to TRBJ2-1, with 7 bases fitting TRBD2. Germline V lookup: CDR1 SGHNT, CDR2 YYREEE (reference sequence). The junction had 7 bases not matched to a gene; V was cut back by 0 bases and J by 4 bases. The CDR3 consists of 16 residues. This CDR3 reads CASSLGGGPVYNEQFF. DNA of the CDR3: TGTGCCAGCAGCTTGGGGGGGGGACCCGTGTACAATGAGCAGTTCTTC.

This clone was seen only a few times. The chain links TRBV7-9 to TRBJ1-6; maybe TRBD1 (5 bases). The germline V and J ends were trimmed by 0 bases and 9 bases, with 15 bases remaining between them. CDR3 length equals 16 residues. The germline V gene has CDR1 SEHNR and CDR2 FQNEAQ (reference sequence). The CDR3 loop is CASSLAGALGGSPLHF. CDR3 nucleotides: TGTGCCAGCAGCTTAGCAGGGGCCCTGGGGGGTTCACCCCTCCACTTT.

The chain joins TRBV7-9 to TRBJ2-1; D is uncertain. Germline CDR1 is SEHNR and CDR2 is FQNEAQ (reference sequence). The CDR3 is 11 amino acids. Trimming removed 3 bases at V and 7 bases at J, with 4 bases between. The CDR3 is CASSLRNEQFF. CDR3 DNA sequence: TGTGCCAGCAGCTTGAGGAATGAGCAGTTCTTC.

The chain is built from TRBV15 and TRBJ2-2; D remains ambiguous. Germline assignment: CDR1 LNHNV and CDR2 YYDKDF (reference sequence). Trimming cost V 0 bases and J 4 bases, with 6 bases left between them. This CDR3 is built from 14 residues. DNA for the CDR3: TGTGCCACCAGCAGAGATCTGAGCACCGGGGAGCTGTTTTTT. Translating gives CATSRDLSTGELFF.

V and J are TRBV5-1 and TRBJ2-7; 7 nucleotides agree with TRBD1. CDR1 SGHRS and CDR2 YFSETQ come from the germline V gene. The length of the CDR3 is 12 residues. V trimming: 4 bases; J trimming: 3 bases; junction bases outside the gene matches: 1. The CDR3 reads CASSRDSYEQYF. CDR3 coding DNA: TGCGCCAGCAGCCGGGACAGCTACGAGCAGTACTTC.

The chain joins TRBV12-5 to TRBJ1-3, with 7 bases identical to TRBD1. Germline V lookup: CDR1 LGHNT, CDR2 FRNRAP. This CDR3 contains 17 residues. V gave up 6 bases and J gave up 8 bases; unmatched junction bases: 19. The DNA for the CDR3 is TGTGCTAGTGGGGAAATTGGGACAGCTACCTCTGGGGACACCATATATTTT. Its protein product is CASGEIGTATSGDTIYF.

The chain recombines TRBV6-4 with TRBJ2-3, with D possibly matching TRBD2 (5 bases). Germline V gene lookup returns CDR1 MRHNA and CDR2 SNTAGT. The germline V and J ends were trimmed by 3 bases and 2 bases, with 12 bases remaining between them. This CDR3 is built from 15 residues. Written as DNA, the CDR3 is TGTGCCAGCAGTGAAGCGGCAAGGTCCACAGATACGCAGTATTTT. Amino acid sequence: CASSEAARSTDTQYF.

The genes are TRBV5-4 and TRBJ2-1, with 9 bases lining up with TRBD2. Germline CDR1 and CDR2: SGHNT and YYREEE (reference sequence). The V and J ends lost 4 bases and 6 bases, in that order; junction bases with no gene match: 11. The CDR3 has 16 amino acids. CDR3 DNA sequence: TGTGCCAGCAGCCCTCTACCGGGACTAGCCTTCAATGAGCAGTTCTTC. The encoded protein is CASSPLPGLAFNEQFF. Full variable domain (missing parts from reference TRBV5-4 and TRBJ2-1): ETGVTQSPTHLIKTRGQQVTLRCSSQSGHNTVSWYQQALGQGPQFIFQYYREEENGRGNFPPRFSGLQFPNYSSELNVNALELDDSALYLCASSPLPGLAFNEQFFGPGTRLTVL.

This clone came up once. J is TRBJ2-7 and V is TRBV21-1; TRBD1 is the table's D call and was not checked against the DNA. TRBV21-1 is reported as a pseudogene. CDR3 length: 17 residues. CDR3 amino acids: CASSTFPEGTGGYEQYF. CDR3 bases: TGTGCCAGCAGCACCTTCCCGGAGGGGACAGGGGGCTACGAGCAGTACTTC.

The rearrangement links TRBV4-3 to TRBJ1-5; TRBD1 matches 8 bases. CDR1 LGHNA and CDR2 YSLEER come from the germline V gene. The CDR3 spans 15 residues. Trimming at V came to 1 base and at J to 6 bases, leaving 5 bases not matched to a gene. CDR3 region: CASSQAQGEGQPQHF. The CDR3 nucleotides read TGCGCCAGCAGCCAAGCACAGGGGGAGGGTCAGCCCCAGCATTTT.

CDR3 in amino acids: CATSDPQGAYSYNEQFF. Written as DNA, the CDR3 is TGTGCCACCAGTGATCCGCAGGGGGCCTATTCCTACAATGAGCAGTTCTTC. The chain recombines TRBV24-1 with TRBJ2-1; 8 nucleotides match TRBD1. V lost 3 bases and J lost 1; bases outside the gene matches: 7. Germline CDR1 and CDR2: KGHDR and SFDVKD. There are 17 residues in the CDR3.

The chain couples TRBV25-1 to TRBJ2-7; possibly TRBD1 for D (7 bases). The V and J ends lost 7 bases and 3 bases respectively, with 13 bases between them. Germline lookup yields CDR1 MGHDK and CDR2 SYGVNS. The CDR3 totals 13 residues. In DNA form, the CDR3 reads TGTGCCAGCACAGTGCAGGGGGGCTACGAGCAGTACTTC. Its protein product is CASTVQGGYEQYF.

The chain carries TRBV10-1 and TRBJ1-1; TRBD1 matches at 9 bases. J gave up 6 bases and V 10 bases, and 6 bases lay outside the gene matches. The CDR3 has 12 residues. The V gene's germline CDR1 is WNHNN and CDR2 SYGVQD (reference sequence). Here the CDR3 DNA reads TGCGCCACCTGGACAGGGGCCGCTGAAGCTTTCTTT. As protein: CATWTGAAEAFF.

V usage is TRBV24-1 and J usage is TRBJ2-7; 7 bases are a match to TRBD1. J lost 3 bases, V lost 6 bases, and 4 bases had no gene match. The CDR3 loop spans 13 amino acids. Germline values: CDR1 KGHDR, CDR2 SFDVKD. The CDR3 sequence: CATSRPGGYEQYF. CDR3 nucleotide sequence: TGTGCCACCAGTCGGCCAGGGGGCTACGAGCAGTACTTC.

V gene TRBV3-1 (or the pseudogene TRBV3-2) combines with J gene TRBJ2-1, with TRBD2 matching over 11 bases. CDR3 length: 16 residues. Germline assignment: CDR1 LGHDT and CDR2 YNNKEL (reference sequence). V dropped 2 bases and J dropped 4; count of bases not matched to a gene: 4. CDR3 in amino acids: CASSQPLAGGYNEQFF. CDR3 DNA sequence: TGTGCCAGCAGCCAACCTCTAGCGGGGGGTTACAATGAGCAGTTCTTC.

This chain links TRBV3-1 (or the pseudogene TRBV3-2) with TRBJ2-1; 12 nucleotides line up with TRBD2. The V and J ends lost 1 base and 5 bases, in that order; junction bases with no gene match: 9. The CDR3 totals 18 residues. CDR1 is LGHDT, CDR2 YNNKEL, per germline (reference sequence). The CDR3 protein is CASSQGLAGGPMNNEQFF. CDR3 bases: TGTGCCAGCAGCCAAGGCCTAGCGGGGGGGCCTATGAACAATGAGCAGTTCTTC.

V is TRBV5-1 and J is TRBJ2-7, with 13 bases lining up with TRBD2. Trimming took 0 bases from V and 2 from J; bases not matched to a gene: 2. The germline CDR1 and CDR2 sequences are SGHRS and YFSETQ. The CDR3 totals 16 residues. The CDR3 bases are TGCGCCAGCAGCTTGGAGACTAGCGGGGGGCCCTACGAGCAGTACTTC. It encodes CASSLETSGGPYEQYF.

The V and J genes are TRBV5-1 and TRBJ2-7; TRBD2 matches at 10 bases. This CDR3 has 16 residues. CDR1 SGHRS and CDR2 YFSETQ come from the germline V gene. The trim removed 3 bases at V and 6 bases at J, leaving 12 bases unmatched. The CDR3 loop reads CASSSGLLAGWFEQYF. CDR3 DNA sequence: TGCGCCAGCAGCTCCGGGCTACTAGCGGGATGGTTCGAGCAGTACTTC.